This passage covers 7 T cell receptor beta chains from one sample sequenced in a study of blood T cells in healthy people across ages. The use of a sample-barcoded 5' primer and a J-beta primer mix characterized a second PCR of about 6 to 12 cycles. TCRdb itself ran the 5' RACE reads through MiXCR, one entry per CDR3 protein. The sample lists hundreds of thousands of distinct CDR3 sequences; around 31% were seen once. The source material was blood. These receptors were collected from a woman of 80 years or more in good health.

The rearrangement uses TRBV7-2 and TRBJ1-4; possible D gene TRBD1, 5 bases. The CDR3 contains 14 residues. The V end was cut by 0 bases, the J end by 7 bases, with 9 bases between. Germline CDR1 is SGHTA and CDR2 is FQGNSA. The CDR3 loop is CASSLARGTEKLFF. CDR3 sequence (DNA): TGTGCCAGCAGCTTAGCGCGAGGGACTGAAAAACTGTTTTTT.

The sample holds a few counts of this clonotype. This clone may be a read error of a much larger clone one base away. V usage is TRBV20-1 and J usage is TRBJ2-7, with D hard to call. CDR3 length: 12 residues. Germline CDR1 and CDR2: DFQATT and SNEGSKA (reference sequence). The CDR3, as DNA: TGCAGGGCTAGAGAGCAGGCGAACGAGCAGTACTTC. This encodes CRAREQANEQYF.

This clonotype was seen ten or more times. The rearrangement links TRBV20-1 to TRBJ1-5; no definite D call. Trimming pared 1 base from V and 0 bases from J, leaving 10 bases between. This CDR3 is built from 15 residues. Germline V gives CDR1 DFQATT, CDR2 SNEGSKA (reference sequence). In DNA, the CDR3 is TGCAGTGCTAGAGGGGCAGCCTTTAGCAATCAGCCCCAGCATTTT. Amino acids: CSARGAAFSNQPQHF.

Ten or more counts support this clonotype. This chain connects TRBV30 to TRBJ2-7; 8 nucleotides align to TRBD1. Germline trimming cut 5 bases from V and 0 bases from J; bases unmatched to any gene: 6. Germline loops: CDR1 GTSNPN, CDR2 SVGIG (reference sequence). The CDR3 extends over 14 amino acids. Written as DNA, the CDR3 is TGTGCCTGGGGTCCAGGGGGCGCCTCCTACGAGCAGTACTTC. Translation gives CAWGPGGASYEQYF.

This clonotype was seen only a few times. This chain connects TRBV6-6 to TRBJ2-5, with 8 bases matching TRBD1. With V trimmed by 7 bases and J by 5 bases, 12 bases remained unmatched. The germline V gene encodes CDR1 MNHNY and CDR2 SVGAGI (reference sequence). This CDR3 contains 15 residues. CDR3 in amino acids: CASTSAGGFLETQYF. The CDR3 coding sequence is TGTGCCAGCACATCTGCAGGGGGCTTTCTTGAGACCCAGTACTTC.

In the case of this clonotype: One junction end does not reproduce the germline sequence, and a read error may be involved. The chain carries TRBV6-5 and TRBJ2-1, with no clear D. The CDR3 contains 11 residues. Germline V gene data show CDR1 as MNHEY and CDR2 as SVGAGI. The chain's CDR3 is CAGSTYNEQFF. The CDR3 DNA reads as TGTGCCGGCAGTACTTACAATGAGCAGTTCTTC.

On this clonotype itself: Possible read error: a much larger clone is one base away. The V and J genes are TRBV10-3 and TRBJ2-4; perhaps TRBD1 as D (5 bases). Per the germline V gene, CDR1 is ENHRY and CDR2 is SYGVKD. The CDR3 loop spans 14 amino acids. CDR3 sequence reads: CAIRESDNTHIQYF. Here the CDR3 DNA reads TGTGCCATCAGGGAGTCGGACAACACTCACATTCAGTACTTC.